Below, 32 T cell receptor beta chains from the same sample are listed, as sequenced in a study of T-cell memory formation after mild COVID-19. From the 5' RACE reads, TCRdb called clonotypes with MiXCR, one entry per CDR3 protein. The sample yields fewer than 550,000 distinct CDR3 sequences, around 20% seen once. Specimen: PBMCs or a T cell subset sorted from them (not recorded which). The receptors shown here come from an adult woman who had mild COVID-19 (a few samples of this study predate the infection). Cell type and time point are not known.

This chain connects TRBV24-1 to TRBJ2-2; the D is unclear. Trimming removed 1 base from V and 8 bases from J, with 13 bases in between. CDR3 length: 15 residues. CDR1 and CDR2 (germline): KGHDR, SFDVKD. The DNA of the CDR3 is TGTGCCACCAGTGATTTAGAACGCCCTCTGGGGGAGCTGTTTTTT. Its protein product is CATSDLERPLGELFF.

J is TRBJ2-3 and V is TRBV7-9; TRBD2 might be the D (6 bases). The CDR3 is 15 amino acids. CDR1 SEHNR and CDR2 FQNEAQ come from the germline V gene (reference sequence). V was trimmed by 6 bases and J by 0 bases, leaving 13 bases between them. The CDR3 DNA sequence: TGTGCCAGCAGGCGACTAGTTTCTAGCACAGATACGCAGTATTTT. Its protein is CASRRLVSSTDTQYF.

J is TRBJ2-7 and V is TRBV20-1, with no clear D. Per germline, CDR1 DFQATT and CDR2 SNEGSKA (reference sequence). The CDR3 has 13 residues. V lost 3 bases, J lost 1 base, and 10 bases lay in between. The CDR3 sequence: CSASELGSYEQYF. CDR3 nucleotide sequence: TGCAGTGCTAGCGAGTTGGGGTCCTACGAGCAGTACTTC.

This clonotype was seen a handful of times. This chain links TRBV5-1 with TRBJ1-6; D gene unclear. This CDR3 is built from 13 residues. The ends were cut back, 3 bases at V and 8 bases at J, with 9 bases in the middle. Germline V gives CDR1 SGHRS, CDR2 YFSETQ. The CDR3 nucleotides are TGCGCCAGCAGCTGGGCGGACGATTCACCCCTCCACTTT. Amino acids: CASSWADDSPLHF.

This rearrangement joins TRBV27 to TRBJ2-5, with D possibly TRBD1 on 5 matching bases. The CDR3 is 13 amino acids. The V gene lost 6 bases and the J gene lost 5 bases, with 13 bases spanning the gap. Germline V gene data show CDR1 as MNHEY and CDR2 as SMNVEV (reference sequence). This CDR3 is CASRDSPRETQYF. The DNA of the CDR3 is TGTGCCAGCAGAGACAGTCCCCGGGAGACCCAGTACTTC.

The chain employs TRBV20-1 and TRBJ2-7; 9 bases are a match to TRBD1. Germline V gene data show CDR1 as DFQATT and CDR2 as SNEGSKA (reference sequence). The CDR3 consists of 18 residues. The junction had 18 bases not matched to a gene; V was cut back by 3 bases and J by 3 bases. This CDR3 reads CSARGDREASPTYYEQYF. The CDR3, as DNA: TGCAGTGCTAGGGGGGACAGGGAGGCCTCCCCAACTTACTACGAGCAGTACTTC.

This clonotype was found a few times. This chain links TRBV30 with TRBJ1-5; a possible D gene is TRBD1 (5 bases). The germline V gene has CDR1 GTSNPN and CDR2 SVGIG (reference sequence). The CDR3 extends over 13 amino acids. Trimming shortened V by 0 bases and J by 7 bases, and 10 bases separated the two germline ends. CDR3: CAWSVTGEQPQHF. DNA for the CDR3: TGTGCCTGGAGTGTAACAGGAGAACAGCCCCAGCATTTT.

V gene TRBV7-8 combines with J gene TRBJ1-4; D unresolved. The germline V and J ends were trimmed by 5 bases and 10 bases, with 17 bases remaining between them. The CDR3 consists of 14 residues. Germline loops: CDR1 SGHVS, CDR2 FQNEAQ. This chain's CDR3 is CASSTLTVAGKLFF. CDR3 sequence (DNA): TGTGCCAGCAGCACCTTAACAGTGGCGGGAAAACTGTTTTTT.

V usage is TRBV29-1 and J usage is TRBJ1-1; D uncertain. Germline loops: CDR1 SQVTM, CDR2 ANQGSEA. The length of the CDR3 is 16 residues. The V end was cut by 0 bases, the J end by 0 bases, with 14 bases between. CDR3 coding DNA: TGCAGCGTTGAAGATTGGCAGGAGTGGGTGAACACTGAAGCTTTCTTT. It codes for CSVEDWQEWVNTEAFF. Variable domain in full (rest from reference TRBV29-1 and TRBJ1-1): SAVISQKPSRDICQRGTSLTIQCQVDSQVTMMFWYRQQPGQSLTLIATANQGSEATYESGFVIDKFPISRPNLTFSTLTVSNMSPEDSSIYLCSVEDWQEWVNTEAFFGQGTRLTVV.

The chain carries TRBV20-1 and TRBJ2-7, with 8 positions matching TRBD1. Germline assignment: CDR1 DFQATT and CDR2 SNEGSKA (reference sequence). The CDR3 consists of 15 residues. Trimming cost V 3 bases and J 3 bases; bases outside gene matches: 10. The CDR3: CSASGTGGFIYEQYF. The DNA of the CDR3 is TGCAGTGCTAGCGGAACAGGGGGTTTCATCTACGAGCAGTACTTC.

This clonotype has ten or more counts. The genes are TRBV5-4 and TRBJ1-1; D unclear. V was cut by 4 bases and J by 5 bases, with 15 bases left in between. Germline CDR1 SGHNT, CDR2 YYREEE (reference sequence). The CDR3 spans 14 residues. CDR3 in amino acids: CASSLEASGTEAFF. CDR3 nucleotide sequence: TGTGCCAGCAGCCTAGAAGCCAGTGGGACTGAAGCTTTCTTT.

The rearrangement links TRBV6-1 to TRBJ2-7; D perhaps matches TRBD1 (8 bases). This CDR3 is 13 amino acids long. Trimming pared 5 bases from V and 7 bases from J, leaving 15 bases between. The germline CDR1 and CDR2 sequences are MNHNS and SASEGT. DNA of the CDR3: TGTGCCAGCAGTACCACAGGGGGGGTTGAGCAGTACTTC. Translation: CASSTTGGVEQYF.

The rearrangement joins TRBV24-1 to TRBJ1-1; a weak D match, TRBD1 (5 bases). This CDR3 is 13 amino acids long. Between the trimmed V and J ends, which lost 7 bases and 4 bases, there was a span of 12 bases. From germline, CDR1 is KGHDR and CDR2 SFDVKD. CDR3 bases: TGTGCCACCAGGGGGGACGTGTCCACTGAAGCTTTCTTT. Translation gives CATRGDVSTEAFF.

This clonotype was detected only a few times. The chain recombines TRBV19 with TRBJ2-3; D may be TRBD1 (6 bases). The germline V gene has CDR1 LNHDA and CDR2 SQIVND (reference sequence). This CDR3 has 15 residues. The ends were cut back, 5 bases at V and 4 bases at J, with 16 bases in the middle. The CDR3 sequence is CASSPGHFTSDTQYF. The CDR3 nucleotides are TGTGCCAGTAGTCCGGGACACTTTACCTCAGATACGCAGTATTTT.

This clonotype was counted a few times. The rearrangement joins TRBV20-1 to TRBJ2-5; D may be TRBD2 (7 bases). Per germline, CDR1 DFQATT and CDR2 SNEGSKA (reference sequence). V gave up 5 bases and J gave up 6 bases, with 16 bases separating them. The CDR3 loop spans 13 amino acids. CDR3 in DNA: TGCAGTGCTGAACCCGGGGGGCTGAAGACCCAGTACTTC. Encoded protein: CSAEPGGLKTQYF.

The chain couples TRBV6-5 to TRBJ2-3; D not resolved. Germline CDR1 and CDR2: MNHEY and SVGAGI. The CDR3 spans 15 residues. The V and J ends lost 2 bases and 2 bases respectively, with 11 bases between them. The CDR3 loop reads CASSYSSFFTDTQYF. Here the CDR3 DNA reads TGTGCCAGCAGTTACAGCAGTTTCTTCACAGATACGCAGTATTTT.

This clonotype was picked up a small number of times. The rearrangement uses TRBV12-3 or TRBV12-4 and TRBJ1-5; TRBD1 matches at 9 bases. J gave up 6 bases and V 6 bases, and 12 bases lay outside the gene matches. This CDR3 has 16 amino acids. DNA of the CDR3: TGTGCCAGCAGCCCCCTCACAGGGGGCCTCGGTCAGCCCCAGCATTTT. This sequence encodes CASSPLTGGLGQPQHF.

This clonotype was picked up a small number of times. In DNA form, the CDR3 reads TGTGCCAGCAGTCCCGGGACAGGGCGCCCCTACGAGCAGTACTTC. This encodes CASSPGTGRPYEQYF. The chain recombines TRBV12-3 or TRBV12-4 with TRBJ2-7; 9 bases align to TRBD1. V dropped 5 bases and J dropped 2; count of bases not matched to a gene: 7. This CDR3 is 15 amino acids long.

CDR3 sequence reads: CASSLTDGTGTKAFF. The CDR3 coding sequence is TGTGCCAGCAGCCTCACTGACGGGACGGGGACAAAAGCTTTCTTT. The chain has TRBV11-2 and TRBJ1-1; the D gene is possibly TRBD1 (6 bases). Trimming cost V 5 bases and J 9 bases, with 22 bases left between them. Germline CDR1 and CDR2: SGHAT and FQNNGV. This CDR3 region has 15 residues.

In DNA, the CDR3 is TGTGCCAGCAGCCTCGTACCGGGAGGGCGCACCGGGGAGCTGTTTTTT. It translates to CASSLVPGGRTGELFF. This rearrangement joins TRBV11-2 to TRBJ2-2; 8 bases match TRBD2. CDR1 and CDR2 from the germline V gene are SGHAT and FQNNGV. J lost 4 bases, V lost 5 bases, and 9 bases had no gene match. The CDR3 has 16 residues.

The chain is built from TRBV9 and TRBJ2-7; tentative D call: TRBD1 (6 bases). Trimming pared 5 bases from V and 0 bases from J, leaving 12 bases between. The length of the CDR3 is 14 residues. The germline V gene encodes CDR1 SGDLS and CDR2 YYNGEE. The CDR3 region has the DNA TGTGCCAGCAGTCCGCAGGGGTTCTCCTACGAGCAGTACTTC. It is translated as CASSPQGFSYEQYF.

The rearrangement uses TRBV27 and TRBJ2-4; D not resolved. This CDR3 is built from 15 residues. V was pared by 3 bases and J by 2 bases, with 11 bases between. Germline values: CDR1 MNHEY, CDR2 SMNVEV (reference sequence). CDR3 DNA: TGTGCCAGCAGTTTCATGAACTGGTCCAAAAACATTCAGTACTTC. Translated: CASSFMNWSKNIQYF.

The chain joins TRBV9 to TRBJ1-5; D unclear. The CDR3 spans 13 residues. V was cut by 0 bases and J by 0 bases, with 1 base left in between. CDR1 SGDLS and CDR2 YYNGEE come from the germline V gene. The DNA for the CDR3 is TGTGCCAGCAGCGTAGGTAGCAATCAGCCCCAGCATTTT. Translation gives CASSVGSNQPQHF.

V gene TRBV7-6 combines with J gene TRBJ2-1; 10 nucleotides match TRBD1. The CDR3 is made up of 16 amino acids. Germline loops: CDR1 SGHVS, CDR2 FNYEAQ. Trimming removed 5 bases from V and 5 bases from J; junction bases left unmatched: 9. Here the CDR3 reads CASSLGTGVWNNEQFF. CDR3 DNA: TGTGCCAGCAGCCTCGGGACAGGGGTTTGGAACAATGAGCAGTTCTTC.

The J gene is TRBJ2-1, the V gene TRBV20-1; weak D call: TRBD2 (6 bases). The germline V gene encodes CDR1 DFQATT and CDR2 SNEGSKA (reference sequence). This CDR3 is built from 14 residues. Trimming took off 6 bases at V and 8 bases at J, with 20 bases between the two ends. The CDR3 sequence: CSAHPRQEGHEQFF. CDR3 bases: TGCAGTGCCCACCCCCGGCAGGAGGGGCATGAGCAGTTCTTC.

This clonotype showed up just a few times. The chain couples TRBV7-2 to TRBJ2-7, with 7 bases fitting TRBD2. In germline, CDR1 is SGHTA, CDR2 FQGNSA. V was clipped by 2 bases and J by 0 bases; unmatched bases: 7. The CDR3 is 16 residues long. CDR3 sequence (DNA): TGTGCCAGCAGCTTATGGGGGGGAGTCTTCTCCTACGAGCAGTACTTC. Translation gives CASSLWGGVFSYEQYF.

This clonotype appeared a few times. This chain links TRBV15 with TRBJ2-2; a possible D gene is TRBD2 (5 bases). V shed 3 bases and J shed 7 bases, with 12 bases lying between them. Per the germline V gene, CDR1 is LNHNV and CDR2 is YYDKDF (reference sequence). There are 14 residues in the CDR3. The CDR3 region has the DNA TGTGCCACCAGCAGGCCGGACGGAGGCGGGGAGCTGTTTTTT. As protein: CATSRPDGGGELFF.

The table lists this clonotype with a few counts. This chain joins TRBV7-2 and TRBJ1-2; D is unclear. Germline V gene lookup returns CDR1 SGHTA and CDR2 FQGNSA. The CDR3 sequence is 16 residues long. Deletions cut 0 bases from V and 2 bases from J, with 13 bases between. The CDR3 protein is CASSLAAKLTNYGYTF. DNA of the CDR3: TGTGCCAGCAGCTTAGCTGCAAAGCTAACGAACTATGGCTACACCTTC.

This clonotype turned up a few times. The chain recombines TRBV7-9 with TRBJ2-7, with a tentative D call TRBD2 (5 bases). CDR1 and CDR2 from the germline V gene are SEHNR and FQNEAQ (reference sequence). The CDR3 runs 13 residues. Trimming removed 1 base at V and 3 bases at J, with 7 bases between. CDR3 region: CASSLGEFYEQYF. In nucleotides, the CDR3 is TGTGCCAGCAGCTTAGGGGAGTTCTACGAGCAGTACTTC.

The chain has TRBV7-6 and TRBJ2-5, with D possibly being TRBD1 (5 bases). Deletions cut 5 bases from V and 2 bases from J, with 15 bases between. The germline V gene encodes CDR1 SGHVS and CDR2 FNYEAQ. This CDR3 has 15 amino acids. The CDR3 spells CASSPRRGRQETQYF. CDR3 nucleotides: TGTGCCAGCAGCCCCCGTAGGGGCCGGCAAGAGACCCAGTACTTC.

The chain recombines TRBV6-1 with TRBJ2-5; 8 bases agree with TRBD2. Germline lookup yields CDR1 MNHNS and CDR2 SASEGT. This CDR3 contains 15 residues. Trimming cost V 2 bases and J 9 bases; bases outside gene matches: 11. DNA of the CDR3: TGTGCCAGCAGTGAAACTACCGGGACTAGGGTGTCCCAGTACTTC. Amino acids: CASSETTGTRVSQYF.

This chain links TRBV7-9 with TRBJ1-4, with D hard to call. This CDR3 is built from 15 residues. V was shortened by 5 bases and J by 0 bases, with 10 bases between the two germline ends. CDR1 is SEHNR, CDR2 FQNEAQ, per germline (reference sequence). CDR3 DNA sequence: TGTGCCAGCAGCCCCCCCTTTGCAACTAATGAAAAACTGTTTTTT. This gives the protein CASSPPFATNEKLFF.